The next 10 T cell receptor beta chains were all read from a single sample in a study of shared clonotypes between healthy human individuals. Sequencing used immunoSEQ multiplex PCR; TCRdb keeps in-frame clones, though not all of them. The data contain over a million clones, 75% to 80% of them singletons. Material for sequencing was memory CD4+ T cells from PBMCs. Noted subset: CD45RA-negative fraction. All receptors come from a man younger than 35 in good health. Some clones in this sample may be carry-over from other donors' samples.

This sequence joins TRBV6-5 and TRBJ2-2, with TRBD1 matching 8 bases. The CDR3 spans 14 residues. The germline V gene encodes CDR1 MNHEY and CDR2 SVGAGI. V was clipped by 7 bases and J by 6 bases; unmatched bases: 7. CDR3: CASNRGQEAGELFF. The CDR3 DNA reads as TGTGCCAGCAATCGGGGACAGGAGGCCGGGGAGCTGTTTTTT.

The chain carries TRBV6-5 and TRBJ1-5; the match to TRBD1 covers 7 bases. Germline lookup yields CDR1 MNHEY and CDR2 SVGAGI. The CDR3 consists of 15 residues. J lost 3 bases, V lost 6 bases, and 8 bases had no gene match. The CDR3 loop reads CASSNRGVLNQPQHF. The CDR3 DNA reads TGTGCCAGCAGCAACAGGGGTGTTCTCAATCAGCCCCAGCATTTT.

This chain connects TRBV19 to TRBJ2-3; D tentatively fits TRBD1 or TRBD2 (7 bases each). The germline V gene encodes CDR1 LNHDA and CDR2 SQIVND (reference sequence). The CDR3 totals 16 residues. V lost 7 bases and J lost 3, with 20 bases in between. This CDR3 reads CASTNWRQGGTDTQYF. CDR3 DNA: TGTGCCAGTACCAATTGGAGACAGGGAGGGACAGATACGCAGTATTTT.

CDR3 coding DNA: TGCGCCAGCAGCTTGTCGGGGGGCTCCGGCTACGAGCAGTACTTC. Its translation: CASSLSGGSGYEQYF. This chain uses TRBV5-1 with TRBJ2-7; D is possibly TRBD2 (7 bases). Per the germline V gene, CDR1 is SGHRS and CDR2 is YFSETQ. The CDR3 totals 15 residues. The germline V and J ends were trimmed by 1 base and 3 bases, with 14 bases remaining between them. Full variable domain (outside the CDR3, taken from reference TRBV5-1 and TRBJ2-7): KAGVTQTPRYLIKTRGQQVTLSCSPISGHRSVSWYQQTPGQGLQFLFEYFSETQRNKGNFPGRFSGRQFSNSRSEMNVSTLELGDSALYLCASSLSGGSGYEQYFGPGTRLTVT.

The rearrangement uses TRBV19 and TRBJ1-5; D might be TRBD1 (6 bases). The CDR3 consists of 16 residues. Per the germline V gene, CDR1 is LNHDA and CDR2 is SQIVND (reference sequence). Trimming removed 9 bases at V and 0 bases at J, with 18 bases between. In nucleotides, the CDR3 is TGTGCCAGCCGACGGAGGACAGTGAATAGCAATCAGCCCCAGCATTTT. Translation: CASRRRTVNSNQPQHF. Together with reference TRBV19 and TRBJ1-5, the CDR3 gives the full variable domain: DGGITQSPKYLFRKEGQNVTLSCEQNLNHDAMYWYRQDPGQGLRLIYYSQIVNDFQKGDIAEGYSVSREKKESFPLTVTSAQKNPTAFYLCASRRRTVNSNQPQHFGDGTRLSIL.

The chain has TRBV27 and TRBJ2-7; 11 nucleotides line up with TRBD2. Trimming at V came to 9 bases and at J to 2 bases, leaving 3 bases not matched to a gene. This CDR3 region has 13 residues. Germline assignment: CDR1 MNHEY and CDR2 SMNVEV (reference sequence). Here the CDR3 DNA reads TGTGCCAGGATAGCGGGAGGGCCCTACGAGCAGTACTTC. It specifies CARIAGGPYEQYF.

The rearrangement links TRBV9 to TRBJ2-7; no clear D. Germline values: CDR1 SGDLS, CDR2 YYNGEE. Between the trimmed V and J ends, which lost 0 bases and 1 base, there was a span of 8 bases. The CDR3 totals 14 residues. DNA for the CDR3: TGTGCCAGCAGCGTAGTCCCCATGTCCTACGAGCAGTACTTC. Protein sequence: CASSVVPMSYEQYF.

The rearrangement uses TRBV20-1 and TRBJ2-6, with unresolved D. V was pared by 4 bases and J by 2 bases, with 0 bases between. The germline V gene has CDR1 DFQATT and CDR2 SNEGSKA (reference sequence). The CDR3 runs to 11 residues. The CDR3 sequence: CSATGANVLTF. DNA of the CDR3: TGCAGTGCTACTGGGGCCAACGTCCTGACTTTC.

Points on this clone: A much larger clone differs by one base, so this may be a read error. This sample includes further DNA sequences coding for the same CDR3. The chain links TRBV28 to TRBJ1-2, with 10 bases aligning to TRBD1. CDR3 length: 13 residues. The V gene's germline CDR1 is MDHEN and CDR2 SYDVKM. With 3 bases clipped from V and 5 bases from J, the junction kept 0 bases outside the gene matches. CDR3 coding DNA: TGTGCCAGCAGTTTGGGACAGGGGTATGGCTACACCTTC. Its translation is CASSLGQGYGYTF.

This chain joins TRBV5-1 and TRBJ2-1, with TRBD1 identical over 7 bases. The V segment lost 0 bases and the J segment 3 bases; nucleotides outside the gene matches: 6. The CDR3 is 16 amino acids. Germline assignment: CDR1 SGHRS and CDR2 YFSETQ. CDR3 in amino acids: CASSLAEGADYNEQFF. Here the CDR3 DNA reads TGCGCCAGCAGCTTGGCCGAGGGGGCTGACTACAATGAGCAGTTCTTC.